This TCR beta chain was recovered during a study of T cell responses to AZD1222 COVID-19 vaccine. Here immunoSEQ multiplex PCR was the method, and the copy in TCRdb shows in-frame clones only, minus some. In the table there are fewer than 150,000 clones, around 89% of which are singletons. The receptor was derived from an adult who received the AZD1222 COVID-19 vaccine. Material: peripheral blood, obtained 28 days after the second AZD1222 dose.

CDR3 DNA: TGTGCCAGCAGGGGGACAGACAAAGCCTACGAGCAGTACTTC. Residues: CASRGTDKAYEQYF. V and J are TRBV28 and TRBJ2-7, with 7 nucleotides matching TRBD1. The germline CDR1 and CDR2 sequences are MDHEN and SYDVKM. J gave up 2 bases and V 6 bases, and 7 bases lay outside the gene matches. The CDR3 loop spans 14 amino acids.